This note documents a single TCR beta chain sequence. Its binding antigen is unknown. Per-nucleotide qualities are absent, and no much larger clonotype sits a single base away. The junction carries 9 bases between V and J, which are trimmed by 0 bases and 8 bases respectively. CDR1 and CDR2 are read off the germline V gene as SGDLS and YYNGEE. The CDR3 measures 13 amino acids from cysteine to phenylalanine. Only CDR3 DNA remains: 39 bases, in frame from the first base. The library came from 5' RACE. TCRdb names Illumina HiSeq 2500 as the instrument used. The second PCR ran for roughly 7 to 12 cycles and used a J-beta primer mix along with a sample-barcoded 5' primer. Each TCR beta cDNA molecule received a unique molecular identifier from a template-switch 5' adaptor carrying 12 random nucleotides. Each sample yielded at least 3 million CDR3-containing paired-end reads. First-strand cDNA synthesis was performed from all RNA using the Mint cDNA synthesis kit, with priming by a TRBC-specific oligonucleotide. All cDNA was treated with uracil-DNA glycosylase and then went through a first 18-cycle PCR with the universal primers M1SS and BC2_uni_R. The authors' analysis ran thus. Normalization of each sample was performed by random selection of 1 million high-quality reads, each carrying a distinct molecular identifier. Reads sharing molecular identifiers were discarded rather than binned into consensus sequences. MiTCR, with a Q25 quality threshold and the strictest error-elimination algorithm, was used for CDR3 identification, clonotype clustering and error correction. A nonparametric unseen species model using Euler transformation provided a lower-bound estimate of total TCR beta diversity. Starting from the raw public reads, TCRdb applied fastp trimming at Q25, assembled clones with MiXCR and retained in-frame beta chains. Every entry covers one CDR3 protein and lists the most common genes and DNA from its rows. The V and J calls were not made by the authors but by TCRdb's processing. The sample table records about 800,000 distinct CDR3 sequences; about 42% of these occur just once. Over 15% of the sample belongs to the ten largest clones.

This entry comes from a study of blood T cells in healthy people across ages (dated by TCRdb to about 2015). Regarding the study in general: In model experiments, roughly one uniquely barcoded TCR beta cDNA molecule per two T cells was captured by template switching. The study measured age-related changes in TCR beta repertoire diversity using deep sequencing normalized with unique cDNA molecular identifiers. Four age groups were formed from the donors: young (average 16 years), middle-aged (around 40), aged (62) and long-lived (around 82). Donors of different ages were randomly distributed across sequencing lanes to avoid experimental bias. Using the same blood draw, the study looked at two additional independent replicas of 1 million unique cDNA reads for two donors, one aged 18 to 30 and the other aged 80 or older. What the study reported, not specific to this receptor: Since profiling was done on bulk unsorted PBMCs, naive and antigen-experienced compartments could not be conclusively compared. A strong correlation was found between observed TCR beta diversity and the percentage of naive T cells measured by flow cytometry. Because the CMV infection status of the donors was unknown, age-related changes in expanded clonotypes may potentially have been confounded. Total diversity estimates from one million sequenced T cells were considered lower bounds and underestimates. Compared with the aged group, more naive CD4+ T cells, fewer expanded clones and increased TCR diversity were shown by the long-lived group, suggesting age selection. As age increased, observed TCR beta diversity per million T cells dropped in a roughly linear way, and a significant reduction was already evident by age roughly 36.

Systemically healthy Caucasian individuals from Russia, 39 in total and aged about 6 to 100 years, were included as donors. Ten milliliters of peripheral blood were drawn from each donor into EDTA-treated Vacutainer tubes. Ficoll-Paque density-gradient centrifugation was used to isolate PBMCs, with at least 7 million per sample. Trizol reagent was used to extract total RNA from the PBMCs, yielding at least 6 micrograms per sample. The percentages of naive CD45RAhigh/CD27high T cells were determined by flow cytometry on a PBMC aliquot from every donor. This receptor was taken from a man older than 75 in good health. The rearranged segments are TRBV9 and TRBJ2-1; no D segment can be confidently identified. Sequencing was carried out using blood. CDR3 protein: CASSVATVDEQFF. The DNA sequence reads TGTGCCAGCAGCGTAGCTACGGTAGATGAGCAGTTCTTC.